This T cell receptor beta chain was recovered during a study of brain T cells in children with intractable seizures. Study-wide points: Clones missing pre-surgery may reflect undersampling of that blood sample. Patients' HCMV serostatus was unknown; virus specificity rests on CDR3 similarity alone.

Only cases whose brain tissue showed the highest T cell transcript signatures were sequenced. Before surgery, patients took at least one anti-epileptic drug. Comment on this clone: What it binds is not known.

Method: immunoSEQ multiplex PCR; TCRdb's copy keeps in-frame clones and lacks some. The sample has 100,000 to 120,000 clones, under 95% seen once. The CDR3 runs 12 residues. V lost 7 bases and J 3 bases, leaving 6 bases between the germline ends. The germline CDR1 and CDR2 sequences are MNHNY and SVGAGI (reference sequence). The chain combines TRBV6-6 with TRBJ2-2; no reliable D call. This TCR came from a boy under two years old with hemimegalencephaly and intractable seizures. The sequencing here drew on peripheral blood, taken at surgery. The CDR3 coding sequence is TGTGCCAGCAACGTTCACACCGGGGAGCTGTTTTTT. Translation: CASNVHTGELFF.